This T cell receptor (beta chain) is drawn from a study of T cell repertoires in cytomegalovirus infection. Background on the study: CMV infection and matching HLA type were both indicated by public TCR beta signatures.

Study findings and constraints: Dominating the ex vivo response were TCR beta clonotypes that were CMV-specific and HLA-C-restricted. Pooled public TCR beta family frequency picked out CMV carriers with the relevant HLA.

On this clonotype: Its target is unknown.

TCRdb passed the reads through MiXCR, listing each CDR3 protein once. The sample carries a few hundred thousand distinct CDR3 sequences, 40% recorded once. With 1 base removed from V and 3 bases from J, the gap between germline ends came to 12 bases. The CDR3 has 15 residues. Germline CDR1 reads SGHTA; CDR2 reads FQGNSA. This rearrangement joins TRBV7-2 to TRBJ1-2; maybe TRBD1 (6 bases). The source was cultured PBMCs, collected from culture after CMV antigen stimulation. The receptor's source is a human donor in good health (CMV status not recorded). Some clones in this sample may be carry-over from other donors' samples. The CDR3 region is CASSLDPGAHYGYTF. CDR3 sequence (DNA): TGTGCCAGCAGCTTAGATCCGGGGGCCCACTATGGCTACACCTTC.